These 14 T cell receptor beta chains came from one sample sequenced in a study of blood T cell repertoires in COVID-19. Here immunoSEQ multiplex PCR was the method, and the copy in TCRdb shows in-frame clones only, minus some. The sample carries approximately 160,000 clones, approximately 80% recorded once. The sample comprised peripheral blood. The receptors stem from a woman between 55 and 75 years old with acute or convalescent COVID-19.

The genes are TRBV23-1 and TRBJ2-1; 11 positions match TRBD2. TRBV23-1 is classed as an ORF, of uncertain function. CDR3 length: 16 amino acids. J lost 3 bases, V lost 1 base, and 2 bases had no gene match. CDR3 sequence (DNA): TGCGCCAGCAGTCAATTTGGGACTAGCGGCTACAATGAGCAGTTCTTC. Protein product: CASSQFGTSGYNEQFF.

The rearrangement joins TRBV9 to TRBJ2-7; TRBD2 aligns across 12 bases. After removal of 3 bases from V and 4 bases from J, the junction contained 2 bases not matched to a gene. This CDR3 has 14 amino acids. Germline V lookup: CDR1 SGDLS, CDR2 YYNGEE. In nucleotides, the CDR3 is TGTGCCAGCAGCGGGGGACTAGCGGGTTACGAGCAGTACTTC. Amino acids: CASSGGLAGYEQYF.

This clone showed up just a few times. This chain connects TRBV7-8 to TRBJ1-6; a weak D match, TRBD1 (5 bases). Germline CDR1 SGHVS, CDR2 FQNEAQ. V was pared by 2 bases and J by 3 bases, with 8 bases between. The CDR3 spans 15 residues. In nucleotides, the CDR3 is TGTGCCAGCAGCTTATTAACAGGCTATAATTCACCCCTCCACTTT. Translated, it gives CASSLLTGYNSPLHF.

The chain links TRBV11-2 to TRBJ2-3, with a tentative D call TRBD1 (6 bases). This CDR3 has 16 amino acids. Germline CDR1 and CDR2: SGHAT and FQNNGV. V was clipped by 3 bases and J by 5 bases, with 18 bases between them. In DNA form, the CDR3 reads TGTGCCAGCAGCTTGTCGGACAGACCACCGGGAGATACGCAGTATTTT. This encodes CASSLSDRPPGDTQYF.

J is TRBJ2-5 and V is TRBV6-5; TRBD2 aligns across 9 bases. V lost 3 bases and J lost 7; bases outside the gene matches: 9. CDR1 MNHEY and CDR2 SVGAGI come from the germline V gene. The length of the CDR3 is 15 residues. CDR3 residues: CASSYRLAGLGTQYF. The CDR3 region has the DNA TGTGCCAGCAGTTATAGGCTAGCGGGGTTGGGGACCCAGTACTTC.

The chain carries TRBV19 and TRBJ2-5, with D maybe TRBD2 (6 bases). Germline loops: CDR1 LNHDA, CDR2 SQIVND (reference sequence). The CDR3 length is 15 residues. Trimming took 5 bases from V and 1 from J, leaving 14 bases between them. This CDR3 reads CASSLSGNPQETQYF. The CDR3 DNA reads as TGTGCCAGTAGTCTTAGCGGAAATCCCCAAGAGACCCAGTACTTC.

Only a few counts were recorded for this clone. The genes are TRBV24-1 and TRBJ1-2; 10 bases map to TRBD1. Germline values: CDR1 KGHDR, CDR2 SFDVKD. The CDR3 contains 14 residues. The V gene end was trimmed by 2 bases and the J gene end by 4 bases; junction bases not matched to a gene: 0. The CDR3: CATSDWTGGYGYTF. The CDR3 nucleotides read TGTGCCACCAGTGATTGGACAGGGGGCTATGGCTACACCTTC.

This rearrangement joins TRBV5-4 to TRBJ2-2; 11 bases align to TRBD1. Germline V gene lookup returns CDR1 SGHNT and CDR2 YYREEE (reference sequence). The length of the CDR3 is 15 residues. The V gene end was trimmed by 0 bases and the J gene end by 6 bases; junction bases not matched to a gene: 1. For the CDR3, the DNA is TGTGCCAGCAGCTTGGGGGACAGGGGGGCCGGGGAGCTGTTTTTT. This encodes CASSLGDRGAGELFF.

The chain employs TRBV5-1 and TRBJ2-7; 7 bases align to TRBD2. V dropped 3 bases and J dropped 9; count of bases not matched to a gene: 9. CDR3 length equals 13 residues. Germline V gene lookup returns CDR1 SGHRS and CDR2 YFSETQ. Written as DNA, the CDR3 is TGCGCCAGCAGCTCCTCGGGGGGTAACGTGCAGTACTTC. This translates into CASSSSGGNVQYF.

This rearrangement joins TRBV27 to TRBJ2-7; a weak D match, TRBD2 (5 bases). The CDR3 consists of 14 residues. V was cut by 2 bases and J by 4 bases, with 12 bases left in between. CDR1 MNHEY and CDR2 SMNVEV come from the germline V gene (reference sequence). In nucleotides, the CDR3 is TGTGCCAGCAGTTTACTCGGCCGGGAATACGAGCAGTACTTC. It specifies CASSLLGREYEQYF.

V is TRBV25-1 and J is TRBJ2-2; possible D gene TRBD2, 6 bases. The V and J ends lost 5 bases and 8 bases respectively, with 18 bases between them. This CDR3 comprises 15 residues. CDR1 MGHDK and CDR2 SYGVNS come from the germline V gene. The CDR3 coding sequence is TGTGCCAGCAGTTCGCCCGGGAGTCTTAGAGGGGAGCTGTTTTTT. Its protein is CASSSPGSLRGELFF.

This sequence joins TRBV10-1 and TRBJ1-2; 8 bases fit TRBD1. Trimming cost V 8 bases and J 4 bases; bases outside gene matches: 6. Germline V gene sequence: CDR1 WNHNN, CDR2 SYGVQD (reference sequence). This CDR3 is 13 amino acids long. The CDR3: CASPGQVIYGYTF. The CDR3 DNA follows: TGCGCCAGCCCGGGACAGGTGATCTATGGCTACACCTTC.

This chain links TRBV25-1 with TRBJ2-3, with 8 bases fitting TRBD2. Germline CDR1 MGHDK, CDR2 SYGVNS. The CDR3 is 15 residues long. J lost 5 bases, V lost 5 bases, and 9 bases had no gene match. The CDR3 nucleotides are TGTGCCAGCAGTCCTCCCGGGACTAGAGTAGATACGCAGTATTTT. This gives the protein CASSPPGTRVDTQYF.

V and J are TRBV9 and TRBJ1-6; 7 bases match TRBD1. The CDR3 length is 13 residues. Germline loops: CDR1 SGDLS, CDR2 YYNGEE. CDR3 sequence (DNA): TGTGCTACGAACAGGGGCGGGGATTCACCCCTCCACTTT. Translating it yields CATNRGGDSPLHF.